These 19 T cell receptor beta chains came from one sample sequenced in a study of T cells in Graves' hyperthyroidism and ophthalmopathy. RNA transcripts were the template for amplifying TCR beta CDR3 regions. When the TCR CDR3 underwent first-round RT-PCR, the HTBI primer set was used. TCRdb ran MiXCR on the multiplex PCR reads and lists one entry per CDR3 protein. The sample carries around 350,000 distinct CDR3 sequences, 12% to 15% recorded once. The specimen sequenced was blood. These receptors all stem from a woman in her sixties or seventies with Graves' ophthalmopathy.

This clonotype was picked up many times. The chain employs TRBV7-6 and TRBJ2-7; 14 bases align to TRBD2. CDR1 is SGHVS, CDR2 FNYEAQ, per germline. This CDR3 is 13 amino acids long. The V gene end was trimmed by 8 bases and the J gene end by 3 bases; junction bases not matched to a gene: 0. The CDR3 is CASGTSGSYEQYF. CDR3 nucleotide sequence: TGTGCCAGCGGGACTAGCGGGAGCTACGAGCAGTACTTC.

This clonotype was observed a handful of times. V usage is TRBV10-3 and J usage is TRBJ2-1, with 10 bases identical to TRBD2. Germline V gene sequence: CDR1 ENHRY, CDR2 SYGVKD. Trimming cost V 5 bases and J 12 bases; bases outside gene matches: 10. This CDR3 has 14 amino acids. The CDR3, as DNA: TGTGCCATCAGTTCCATAGCGGGAGGAGTTGGGCAGTTCTTC. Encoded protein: CAISSIAGGVGQFF.

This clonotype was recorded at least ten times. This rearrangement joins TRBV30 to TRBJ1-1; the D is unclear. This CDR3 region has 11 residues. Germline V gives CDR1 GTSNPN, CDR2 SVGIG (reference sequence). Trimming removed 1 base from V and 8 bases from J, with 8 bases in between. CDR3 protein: CAWSGPREAFF. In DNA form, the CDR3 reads TGTGCCTGGAGTGGCCCCAGGGAAGCTTTCTTT. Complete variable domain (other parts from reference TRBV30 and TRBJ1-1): SQTIHQWPATLVQPVGSPLSLECTVEGTSNPNLYWYRQAAGRGLQLLFYSVGIGQISSEVPQNLSASRPQDRQFILSSKKLLLSDSGFYLCAWSGPREAFFGQGTRLTVV.

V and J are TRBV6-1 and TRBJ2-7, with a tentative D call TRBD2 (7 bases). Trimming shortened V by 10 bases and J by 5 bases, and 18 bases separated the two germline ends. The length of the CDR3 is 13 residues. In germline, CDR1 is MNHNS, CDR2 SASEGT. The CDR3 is CATRRGASNEQYF. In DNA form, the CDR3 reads TGTGCCACCAGACGGGGGGCGTCGAACGAGCAGTACTTC.

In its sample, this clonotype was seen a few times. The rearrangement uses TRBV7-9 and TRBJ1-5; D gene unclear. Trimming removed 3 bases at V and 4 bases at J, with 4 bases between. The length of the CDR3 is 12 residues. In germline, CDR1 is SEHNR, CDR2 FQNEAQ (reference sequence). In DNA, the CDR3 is TGTGCCAGCAGCTTGATTAATCAGCCCCAGCATTTT. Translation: CASSLINQPQHF.

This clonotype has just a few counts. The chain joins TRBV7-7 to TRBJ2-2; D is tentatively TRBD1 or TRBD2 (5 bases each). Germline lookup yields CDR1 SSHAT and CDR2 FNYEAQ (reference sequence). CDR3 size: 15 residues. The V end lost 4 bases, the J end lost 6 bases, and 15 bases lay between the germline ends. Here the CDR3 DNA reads TGTGCCAGCAGCTCACGGGACCCGGGCGCCGGGGAGCTGTTTTTT. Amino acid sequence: CASSSRDPGAGELFF.

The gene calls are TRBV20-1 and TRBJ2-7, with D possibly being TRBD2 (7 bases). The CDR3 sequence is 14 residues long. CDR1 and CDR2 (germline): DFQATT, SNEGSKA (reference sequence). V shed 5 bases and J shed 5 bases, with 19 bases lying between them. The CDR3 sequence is CSAEGGGGFNEQYF. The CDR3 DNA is TGCAGTGCTGAGGGGGGGGGGGGATTCAACGAGCAGTACTTC.

In DNA form, the CDR3 reads TGCGCCAGCAGCCAAGGGGCGTACCAAGAGACCCAGTACTTC. Its protein product is CASSQGAYQETQYF. The chain joins TRBV4-1 to TRBJ2-5; D is ambiguous. This CDR3 has 14 residues. Germline V gene data show CDR1 as MGHRA and CDR2 as YSYEKL. The germline V and J ends were trimmed by 1 base and 0 bases, with 6 bases remaining between them.

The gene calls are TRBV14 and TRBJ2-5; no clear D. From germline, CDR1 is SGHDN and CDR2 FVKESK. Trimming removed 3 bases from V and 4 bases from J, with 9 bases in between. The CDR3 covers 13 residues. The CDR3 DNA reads TGTGCCAGCAGCCAGTTGGACCGAGAGACCCAGTACTTC. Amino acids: CASSQLDRETQYF.

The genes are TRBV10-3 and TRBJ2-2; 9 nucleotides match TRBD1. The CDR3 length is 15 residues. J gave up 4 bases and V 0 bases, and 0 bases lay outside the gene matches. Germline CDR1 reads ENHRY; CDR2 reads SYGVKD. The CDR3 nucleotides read TGTGCCATCAGTGAGTCGGGACAGGGCACCGGGGAGCTGTTTTTT. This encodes CAISESGQGTGELFF.

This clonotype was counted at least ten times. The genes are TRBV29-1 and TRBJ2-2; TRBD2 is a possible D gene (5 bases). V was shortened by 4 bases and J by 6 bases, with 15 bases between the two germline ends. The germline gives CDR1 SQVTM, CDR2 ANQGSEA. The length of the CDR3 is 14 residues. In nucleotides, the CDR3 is TGCAGCGTTGCATTTGAGGGTTGGGCCGGGGAGCTGTTTTTT. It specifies CSVAFEGWAGELFF.

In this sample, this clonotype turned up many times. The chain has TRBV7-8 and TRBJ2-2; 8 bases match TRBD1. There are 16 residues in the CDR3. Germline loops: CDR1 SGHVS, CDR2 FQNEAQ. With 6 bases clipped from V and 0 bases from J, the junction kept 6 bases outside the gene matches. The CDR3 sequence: CASSQNRGANTGELFF. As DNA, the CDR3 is TGTGCCAGCAGTCAAAACAGGGGGGCGAACACCGGGGAGCTGTTTTTT.

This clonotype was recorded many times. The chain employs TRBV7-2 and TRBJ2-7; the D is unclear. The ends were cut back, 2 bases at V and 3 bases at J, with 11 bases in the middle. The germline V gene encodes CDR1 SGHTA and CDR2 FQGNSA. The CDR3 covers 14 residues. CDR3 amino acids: CASSLSADYYEQYF. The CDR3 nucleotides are TGTGCCAGCAGCTTAAGCGCAGATTACTACGAGCAGTACTTC.

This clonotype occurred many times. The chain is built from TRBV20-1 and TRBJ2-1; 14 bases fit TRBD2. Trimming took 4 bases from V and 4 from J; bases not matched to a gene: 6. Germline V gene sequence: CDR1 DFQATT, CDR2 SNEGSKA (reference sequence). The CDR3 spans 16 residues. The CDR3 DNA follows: TGCAGTGCTAAGGCCGGACTAGCGGGAGGTTACAATGAGCAGTTCTTC. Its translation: CSAKAGLAGGYNEQFF.

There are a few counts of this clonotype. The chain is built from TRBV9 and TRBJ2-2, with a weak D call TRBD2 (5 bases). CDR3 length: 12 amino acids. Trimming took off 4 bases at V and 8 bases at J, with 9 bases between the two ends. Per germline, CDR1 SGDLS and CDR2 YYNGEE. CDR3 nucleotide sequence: TGTGCCAGCAGCCCTCCGGGGGGGGAGCTGTTTTTT. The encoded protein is CASSPPGGELFF. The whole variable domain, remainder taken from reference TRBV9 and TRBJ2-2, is DSGVTQTPKHLITATGQRVTLRCSPRSGDLSVYWYQQSLDQGLQFLIQYYNGEERAKGNILERFSAQQFPDLHSELNLSSLELGDSALYFCASSPPGGELFFGEGSRLTVL.

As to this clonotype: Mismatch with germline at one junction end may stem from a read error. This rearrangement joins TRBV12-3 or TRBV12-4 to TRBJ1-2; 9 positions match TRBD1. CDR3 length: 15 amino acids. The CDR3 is CASRRWTGEFYSYTF. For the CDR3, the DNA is TGTGCCAGCAGACGTTGGACAGGGGAATTCTATAGCTACACCTTC.

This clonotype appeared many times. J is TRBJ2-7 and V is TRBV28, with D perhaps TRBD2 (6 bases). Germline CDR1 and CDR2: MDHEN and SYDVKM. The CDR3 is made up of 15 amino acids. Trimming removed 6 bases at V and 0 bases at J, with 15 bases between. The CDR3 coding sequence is TGTGCCAGCAGCCAAGGAGGGGACCCCTCCTACGAGCAGTACTTC. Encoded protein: CASSQGGDPSYEQYF. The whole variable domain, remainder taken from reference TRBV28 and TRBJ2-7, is DVKVTQSSRYLVKRTGEKVFLECVQDMDHENMFWYRQDPGLGLRLIYFSYDVKMKEKGDIPEGYSVSREKKERFSLILESASTNQTSMYLCASSQGGDPSYEQYFGPGTRLTVT.

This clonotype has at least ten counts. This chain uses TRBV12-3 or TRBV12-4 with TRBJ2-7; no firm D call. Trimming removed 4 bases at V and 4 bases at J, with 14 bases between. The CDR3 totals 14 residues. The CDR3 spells CASSSPRVAYEQYF. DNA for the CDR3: TGTGCCAGCAGTTCCCCACGAGTAGCTTACGAGCAGTACTTC.

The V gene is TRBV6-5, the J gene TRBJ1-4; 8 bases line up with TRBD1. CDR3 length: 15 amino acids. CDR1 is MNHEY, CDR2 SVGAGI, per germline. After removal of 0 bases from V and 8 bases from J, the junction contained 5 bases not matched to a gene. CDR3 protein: CASSYSPDRVEKLFF. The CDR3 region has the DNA TGTGCCAGCAGTTACTCCCCGGACAGGGTCGAAAAACTGTTTTTT.